This TCR beta chain comes out of a study of blood T cell repertoires in COVID-19. The wider study: Spain, Italy and the United States supplied samples that represented acute and convalescent COVID-19.

Grouping used clinical history reported by participants in a survey and questionnaire. In the 2 weeks before study entry, exposed participants met a COVID-19 case, which was PCR-confirmed or clinician-diagnosed. Some clones are missing from TCRdb's copy, which holds only in-frame ones; the method was immunoSEQ multiplex PCR. The sample has about 280,000 clones, approximately 82% seen once; the top ten hold roughly 5.3%. J was trimmed by 10 bases and V by 5 bases; bases with no gene match: 17. Germline lookup yields CDR1 LNHDA and CDR2 SQIVND (reference sequence). This CDR3 comprises 17 residues. This clone was seen only a few times.

Material for sequencing was PBMCs or T cells enriched from blood (not recorded which). The rearrangement joins TRBV19 to TRBJ1-6, with 7 bases lining up with TRBD1. This receptor was taken from a man aged 35 to 55 who had been exposed to COVID-19. The CDR3 region is CASSPIQGTTKVSPLHF. CDR3 sequence (DNA): TGTGCCAGTAGTCCGATACAGGGGACCACGAAAGTATCACCCCTCCACTTT.